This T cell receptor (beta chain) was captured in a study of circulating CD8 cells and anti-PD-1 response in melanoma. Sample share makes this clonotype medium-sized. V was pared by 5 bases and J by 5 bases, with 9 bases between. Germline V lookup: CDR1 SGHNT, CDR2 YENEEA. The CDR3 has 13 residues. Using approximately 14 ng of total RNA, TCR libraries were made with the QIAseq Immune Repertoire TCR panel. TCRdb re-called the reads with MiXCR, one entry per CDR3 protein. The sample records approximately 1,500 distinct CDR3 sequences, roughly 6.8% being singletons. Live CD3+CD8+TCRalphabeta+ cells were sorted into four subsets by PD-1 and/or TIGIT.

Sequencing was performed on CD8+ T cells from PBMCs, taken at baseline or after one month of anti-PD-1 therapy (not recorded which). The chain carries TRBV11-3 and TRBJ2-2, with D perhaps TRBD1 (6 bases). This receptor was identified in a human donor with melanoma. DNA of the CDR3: TGTGCCAGCAGCCCCACAGGGACCGGGGAGCTGTTTTTT. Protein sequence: CASSPTGTGELFF.